A single sample gave rise to the 27 T cell receptor beta chains below, sequenced in a study of tumor-infiltrating lymphocytes in oesophageal squamous cell carcinoma. TCRdb independently ran MiXCR on the PCR reads; one entry per CDR3 protein. The repertoire holds approximately 11,000 distinct CDR3 sequences, with 50% to 55% as singletons. Input material: esophageal tumor tissue. Receptors were obtained from a female donor with esophageal squamous cell carcinoma.

The chain is built from TRBV11-2 and TRBJ1-2; D is possibly TRBD1 (6 bases). Trimming cost V 1 base and J 0 bases, with 18 bases left between them. CDR3 length: 18 amino acids. In germline, CDR1 is SGHAT, CDR2 FQNNGV. This chain's CDR3 is CASSLGLGTRTANYGYTF. CDR3 nucleotide sequence: TGTGCCAGCAGCTTAGGCCTAGGGACTCGGACAGCTAACTATGGCTACACCTTC.

The chain uses TRBV12-3 or TRBV12-4 and TRBJ2-4; 7 bases map to TRBD1. Losses at the gene ends were 6 bases for V and 3 bases for J; bases not matched to a gene: 8. The CDR3 extends over 15 amino acids. CDR3 loop: CASSADRVVKNIQYF. The CDR3 DNA reads as TGTGCCAGCAGCGCTGACAGGGTCGTCAAAAACATTCAGTACTTC.

The sample holds a few counts of this clonotype. The J gene is TRBJ2-5, the V gene TRBV7-9; no firm D call. CDR1 is SEHNR and CDR2 is FQNEAQ in the germline V gene (reference sequence). V was clipped by 4 bases and J by 5 bases, with 8 bases between them. The CDR3 contains 12 residues. DNA for the CDR3: TGTGCCAGCAGCTCCGAATGGGAGACCCAGTACTTC. Its translation is CASSSEWETQYF.

This clonotype was recorded at least ten times. V usage is TRBV12-3 or TRBV12-4 and J usage is TRBJ1-5; 7 bases match TRBD1. The ends lost 6 bases at V and 0 bases at J; junction bases unmatched: 8. The CDR3 is 16 amino acids. The CDR3, as DNA: TGTGCCAGCAGCCTCCGACAGGGATCTAGCAATCAGCCCCAGCATTTT. This encodes CASSLRQGSSNQPQHF.

This chain joins TRBV7-3 and TRBJ2-3; possibly TRBD1 or TRBD2 for D (5 bases each). Germline CDR1 SGHTA, CDR2 FQGTGA. CDR3 length: 15 amino acids. V was pared by 10 bases and J by 0 bases, with 17 bases between. The CDR3 protein is CAIPLRGPSTDTQYF. CDR3 DNA: TGTGCCATCCCCCTGAGGGGACCAAGCACAGATACGCAGTATTTT.

Notes on this clonotype: Since a much larger clone is just one base distant, this may be a read error. The CDR3 spells CASSPGTGVAGELYF. The CDR3 DNA is TGTGCCAGCAGCCCAGGGACAGGGGTGGCCGGGGAGCTGTATTTT. The chain joins TRBV7-6 to TRBJ2-7, with TRBD1 matching 10 bases. The CDR3 runs 15 residues. Germline CDR1 SGHVS, CDR2 FNYEAQ.

The J gene is TRBJ2-5, the V gene TRBV28; tentatively, D is TRBD2 (5 bases). The CDR3 spans 14 residues. Germline CDR1 is MDHEN and CDR2 is SYDVKM. The V end lost 3 bases, the J end lost 5 bases, and 13 bases lay between the germline ends. The CDR3 reads CASSFPGVRETQYF. DNA for the CDR3: TGTGCCAGCAGTTTTCCCGGGGTAAGGGAGACCCAGTACTTC.

About this clonotype itself: Being one base from a much bigger clone, this may be a read error. The chain uses TRBV5-4 and TRBJ2-3, with a tentative D call TRBD1 (6 bases). The J call may be mistaken, given a closer DNA end match to TRBJ2-7. CDR3 size: 13 residues. Germline CDR1 and CDR2: SGHNT and YYREEE (reference sequence). Here the CDR3 reads CASSYDRTYAQYF. The CDR3 nucleotides read TGTGCCAGCAGTTACGACAGGACTTACGCGCAGTACTTC.

This clonotype was observed at least ten times. The chain employs TRBV2 and TRBJ2-5; D tentatively fits TRBD1 or TRBD2 (5 bases each). Germline-derived CDR1 and CDR2 are SNHLY and FYNNEI. Deletions cut 8 bases from V and 11 bases from J, with 18 bases between. This CDR3 has 12 residues. CDR3 residues: CASGRDPWEQYF. DNA of the CDR3: TGTGCCAGCGGCCGGGACCCTTGGGAGCAGTACTTC. The whole variable domain, filled in from reference TRBV2 and TRBJ2-5, reads EPEVTQTPSHQVTQMGQEVILRCVPISNHLYFYWYRQILGQKVEFLVSFYNNEISEKSEIFDDQFSVERPDGSNFTLKIRSTKLEDSAMYFCASGRDPWEQYFGPGTRLLVL.

The V call is TRBV7-2, the J call TRBJ2-5; possible D gene TRBD1, 5 bases. The J call may be in error: the DNA end matches TRBJ1-2 better. CDR3 length equals 12 residues. The germline gives CDR1 SGHTA, CDR2 FQGNSA. The CDR3 loop is CASSPTGYGYTF. CDR3 DNA sequence: TGTGCCAGCAGCCCAACAGGCTATGGCTACACCTTC.

This clonotype showed up many times. The chain joins TRBV19 to TRBJ2-1; maybe TRBD2 (7 bases). Germline-derived CDR1 and CDR2 are LNHDA and SQIVND (reference sequence). The CDR3 sequence is 13 residues long. Trimming removed 7 bases from V and 8 bases from J, with 15 bases in between. This CDR3 is CASKRWEGDEQFF. In DNA form, the CDR3 reads TGTGCCAGTAAGCGTTGGGAGGGGGATGAGCAGTTCTTC.

The chain recombines TRBV7-6 with TRBJ2-3; possible D gene TRBD2, 6 bases. V was pared by 0 bases and J by 3 bases, with 7 bases between. Per the germline V gene, CDR1 is SGHVS and CDR2 is FNYEAQ. The CDR3 extends over 14 amino acids. CDR3 residues: CASSLASGTDTQYF. CDR3 sequence (DNA): TGTGCCAGCAGCTTAGCTAGCGGTACAGATACGCAGTATTTT.

CDR3 in amino acids: CALDRGGYEQFF. CDR3 DNA sequence: TGTGCCTTGGACAGGGGAGGGTATGAGCAGTTCTTC. The rearrangement links TRBV7-6 to TRBJ2-1, with 9 nucleotides matching TRBD1. This CDR3 region has 12 residues. Germline V lookup: CDR1 SGHVS, CDR2 FNYEAQ. With 11 bases clipped from V and 8 bases from J, the junction kept 7 bases outside the gene matches. The full variable domain, its missing parts supplied by reference TRBV7-6 and TRBJ2-1, is GAGVSQSPRYKVTKRGQDVALRCDPISGHVSLYWYRQALGQGPEFLTYFNYEAQQDKSGLPNDRFSAERPEGSISTLTIQRTEQRDSAMYRCALDRGGYEQFFGPGTRLTVL.

The V and J genes are TRBV7-2 and TRBJ2-5; 12 bases line up with TRBD2. The J call may be wrong; the DNA end is better matched by TRBJ2-7. This CDR3 region has 15 residues. CDR1 is SGHTA and CDR2 is FQGNSA in the germline V gene. The CDR3 bases are TGTGCCAGCAGTCCGACTAGCGGGGGCCCTCGCGAGCAGTACTTC. Its protein is CASSPTSGGPREQYF.

This clonotype was observed a handful of times. The chain joins TRBV20-1 to TRBJ1-1; weak D call: TRBD1 (5 bases). CDR3 length: 12 residues. In germline, CDR1 is DFQATT, CDR2 SNEGSKA (reference sequence). Trimming left V 5 bases short and J 4 bases short, with 11 bases between. The CDR3 DNA follows: TGCAGTGCTCCACCCGGGGGCACTGAAGCTTTCTTT. Encoded protein: CSAPPGGTEAFF.

The genes are TRBV6-1 and TRBJ2-6; 7 bases are a match to TRBD1. Germline V lookup: CDR1 MNHNS, CDR2 SASEGT. The CDR3 has 16 residues. J lost 3 bases, V lost 10 bases, and 12 bases had no gene match. The CDR3 DNA reads as TGTGCCACCAGGGGGATGCTTGCCGTTGGGGCCAACGTCCTGACTTTC. It specifies CATRGMLAVGANVLTF.

The chain is built from TRBV7-2 and TRBJ2-3; 8 nucleotides line up with TRBD1. Germline CDR1 SGHTA, CDR2 FQGNSA. The ends lost 5 bases at V and 5 bases at J; junction bases unmatched: 9. The CDR3 is 15 amino acids. The CDR3 loop is CASSHGQGGGDTQYF. DNA for the CDR3: TGTGCCAGCAGCCACGGACAGGGTGGGGGAGATACGCAGTATTTT.

V and J are TRBV5-1 and TRBJ2-3; D is perhaps TRBD1 (5 bases). This CDR3 spans 16 amino acids. Trimming cost V 0 bases and J 1 base, with 12 bases left between them. Germline CDR1 SGHRS, CDR2 YFSETQ. The CDR3 sequence is CASSLGSQGGTDTQYF. The CDR3 nucleotides read TGCGCCAGCAGCTTGGGCTCGCAAGGGGGCACAGATACGCAGTATTTT.

This clonotype occurred a few times. The chain recombines TRBV12-5 with TRBJ1-1, with D unresolved. Germline V gives CDR1 LGHNT, CDR2 FRNRAP. The V end was cut by 5 bases, the J end by 3 bases, with 7 bases between. The CDR3 runs to 12 residues. The CDR3: CASGPSYTEAFF. The DNA of the CDR3 is TGTGCTAGTGGTCCCTCGTACACTGAAGCTTTCTTT.

V and J are TRBV7-9 and TRBJ2-1; D gene ambiguous. The CDR3 is 16 residues long. Germline V gives CDR1 SEHNR, CDR2 FQNEAQ (reference sequence). The V and J ends lost 3 bases and 0 bases respectively, with 12 bases between them. The CDR3: CASSFIGVSSYNEQFF. Written as DNA, the CDR3 is TGTGCCAGCAGCTTTATCGGCGTCAGCTCCTACAATGAGCAGTTCTTC.

The chain recombines TRBV20-1 with TRBJ2-1, with 10 bases aligning to TRBD1. J was trimmed by 6 bases and V by 5 bases; bases with no gene match: 7. The CDR3 totals 14 residues. The germline V gene has CDR1 DFQATT and CDR2 SNEGSKA (reference sequence). In nucleotides, the CDR3 is TGCAGTGCTCGCCCCGGGACAGGGGCCAATGAGCAGTTCTTC. Amino acid sequence: CSARPGTGANEQFF.

This clonotype occurred many times. This chain's CDR3 is CASSQARGSGYSNEQFF. CDR3 nucleotides: TGCGCCAGCAGCCAAGCAAGGGGGTCAGGGTACAGCAATGAGCAGTTCTTC. The chain links TRBV4-1 to TRBJ2-1, with D possibly TRBD1 on 6 matching bases. The CDR3 extends over 17 amino acids. The germline V and J ends were trimmed by 1 base and 6 bases, with 19 bases remaining between them. CDR1 and CDR2 (germline): MGHRA, YSYEKL.

V and J are TRBV7-9 and TRBJ2-6; no definite D call. TRBJ2-5 explains the end of the DNA better; the J call may be wrong. The CDR3 is 11 amino acids. The germline gives CDR1 SEHNR, CDR2 FQNEAQ (reference sequence). CDR3 bases: TGTGCCAGCAGCAAAAAAGAGACCCAGTACTTC. Encoded protein: CASSKKETQYF.

By sample share, this clonotype is medium-sized. The chain has TRBV6-6 and TRBJ2-1; 8 positions match TRBD1. V gave up 0 bases and J gave up 8 bases; unmatched junction bases: 6. Germline lookup yields CDR1 MNHNY and CDR2 SVGAGI (reference sequence). The CDR3 sequence is 15 residues long. The CDR3 protein is CASSYSRQGAYEQFF. The CDR3 DNA sequence: TGTGCCAGCAGTTACTCGAGGCAGGGGGCCTATGAGCAGTTCTTC.

In its sample, this clonotype was seen many times. This may be a read error: a much more frequent sequence differs by one nucleotide. The J gene is TRBJ2-5, the V gene TRBV7-9; 9 bases align to TRBD1. Trimming took 6 bases from V and 11 from J; bases not matched to a gene: 13. Germline-derived CDR1 and CDR2 are SEHNR and FQNEAQ (reference sequence). The CDR3 runs to 14 residues. In DNA form, the CDR3 reads TGTGCCAGCAGACGGGGACAGGGAGGCAATGAGCAGTACTTC. This translates into CASRRGQGGNEQYF.

The chain carries TRBV7-2 and TRBJ2-3; D unclear. Trimming removed 1 base from V and 2 bases from J, with 7 bases in between. The CDR3 is made up of 14 amino acids. The germline gives CDR1 SGHTA, CDR2 FQGNSA. The CDR3 is CASSLVVTTDTQYF. CDR3 nucleotide sequence: TGTGCCAGCAGCTTAGTCGTTACCACAGATACGCAGTATTTT.

This clonotype was detected ten times or more. The conserved final phenylalanine or tryptophan is absent from the CDR3, which likely points to a read error. The limits of the CDR3 on the DNA are not certain, so only TCRdb's listed CDR3 is given. This sequence joins TRBV7-2 and TRBJ2-1; TRBD1, as called in the table, went unchecked against the DNA. Germline values: CDR1 SGHTA, CDR2 FQGNSA. The CDR3 has 15 amino acids, counting both end residues. CDR3 region: CASTPEALYGYTFGS.